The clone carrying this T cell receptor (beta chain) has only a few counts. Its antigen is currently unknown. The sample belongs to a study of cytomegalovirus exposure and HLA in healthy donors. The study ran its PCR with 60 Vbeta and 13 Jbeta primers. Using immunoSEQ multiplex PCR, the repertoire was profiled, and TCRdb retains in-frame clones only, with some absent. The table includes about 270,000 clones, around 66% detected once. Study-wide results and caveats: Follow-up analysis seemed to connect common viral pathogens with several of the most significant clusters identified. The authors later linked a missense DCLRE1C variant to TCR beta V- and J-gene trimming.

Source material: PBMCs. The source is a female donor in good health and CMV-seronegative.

The CDR3 nucleotides read TGCGCCAGCAGCCATTTGGGACTAGCGGGAGGGCCTAACTCCTACAATGAGCAGTTCTTC. Protein: CASSHLGLAGGPNSYNEQFF. The chain uses TRBV4-1 and TRBJ2-1; the match to TRBD2 covers 16 bases. The germline V gene has CDR1 MGHRA and CDR2 YSYEKL. The CDR3 is 20 residues long. V shed 3 bases, J shed 0 bases, and the junction held 8 bases outside the gene matches.